This record looks at one T cell receptor (beta chain) sequence and its context. The antigen remains unidentified. The sample comes from a study of T cell responses to AZD1222 COVID-19 vaccine. The data were produced by immunoSEQ multiplex PCR, yet TCRdb's version contains in-frame clones alone and is incomplete. Of about 160,000 clones in the sample, over 80% were seen once. Whole-study results and caveats: Following two doses of AZD1222, Spike-specific TCR breadth and depth rose.

V shed 4 bases, J shed 0 bases, and the junction held 9 bases outside the gene matches. Germline-derived CDR1 and CDR2 are KGHDR and SFDVKD. The CDR3 has 18 residues. The sequence was obtained from an adult in good health. This specimen consisted of peripheral blood, obtained on day 0 of AZD1222 vaccination. The chain has TRBV24-1 and TRBJ1-5, with 9 bases matching TRBD1. The CDR3 sequence is CATSEGTGPNYSNQPQHF. Written as DNA, the CDR3 is TGTGCCACCAGTGAAGGGACAGGGCCTAATTATAGCAATCAGCCCCAGCATTTT.